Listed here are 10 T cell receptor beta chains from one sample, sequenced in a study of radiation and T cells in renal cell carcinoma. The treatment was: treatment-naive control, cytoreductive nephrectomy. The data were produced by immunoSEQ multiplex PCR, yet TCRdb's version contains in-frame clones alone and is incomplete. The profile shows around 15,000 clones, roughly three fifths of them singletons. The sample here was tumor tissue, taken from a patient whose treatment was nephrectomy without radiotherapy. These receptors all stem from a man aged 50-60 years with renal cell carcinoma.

CDR3 coding DNA: TGCGCCAGCAGTTCCCGGAGGGTGAGCTCTGGAAACACCATATATTTT. This gives the protein CASSSRRVSSGNTIYF. The rearrangement joins TRBV23-1 to TRBJ1-3; no clear D. TRBV23-1 is reported as an ORF; its role is uncertain. The CDR3 totals 16 residues. V was cut by 5 bases and J by 0 bases, with 14 bases left in between.

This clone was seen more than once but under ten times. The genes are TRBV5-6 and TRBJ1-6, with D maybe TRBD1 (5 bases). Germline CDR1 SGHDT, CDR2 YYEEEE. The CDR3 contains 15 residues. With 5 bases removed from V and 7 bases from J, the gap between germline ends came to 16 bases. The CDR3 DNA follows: TGTGCCAGCAGAAACCGTGCAGGGTCGAATTCACCCCTCCACTTT. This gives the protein CASRNRAGSNSPLHF.

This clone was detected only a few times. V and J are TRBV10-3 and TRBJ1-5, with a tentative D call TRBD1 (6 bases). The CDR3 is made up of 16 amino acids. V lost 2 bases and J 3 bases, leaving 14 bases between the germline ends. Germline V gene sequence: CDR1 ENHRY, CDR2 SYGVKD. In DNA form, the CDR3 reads TGTGCCATCAGTGAGGCAGGGGCTCTTTACAATCAGCCCCAGCATTTT. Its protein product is CAISEAGALYNQPQHF.

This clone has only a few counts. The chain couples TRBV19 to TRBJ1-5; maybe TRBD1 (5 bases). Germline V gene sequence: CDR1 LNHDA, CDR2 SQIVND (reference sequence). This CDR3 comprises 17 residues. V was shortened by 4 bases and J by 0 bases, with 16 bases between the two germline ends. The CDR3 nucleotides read TGTGCCAGTAGTAAAGGCGCCGGGACGGATAGCAATCAGCCCCAGCATTTT. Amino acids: CASSKGAGTDSNQPQHF.

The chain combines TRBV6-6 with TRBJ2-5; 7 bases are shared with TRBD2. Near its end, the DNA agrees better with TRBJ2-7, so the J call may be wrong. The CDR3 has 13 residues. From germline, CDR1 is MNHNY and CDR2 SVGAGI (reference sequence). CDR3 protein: CASSPNPGGEQYF. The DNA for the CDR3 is TGTGCCAGCAGTCCAAACCCGGGGGGCGAGCAGTACTTC.

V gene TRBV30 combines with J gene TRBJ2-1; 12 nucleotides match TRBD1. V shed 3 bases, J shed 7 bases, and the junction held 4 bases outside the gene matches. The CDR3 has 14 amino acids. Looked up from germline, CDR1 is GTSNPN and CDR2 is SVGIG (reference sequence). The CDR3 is CAWSRDRGLNEQFF. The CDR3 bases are TGTGCCTGGAGCCGGGACAGGGGGCTAAATGAGCAGTTCTTC. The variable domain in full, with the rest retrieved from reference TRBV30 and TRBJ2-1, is SQTIHQWPATLVQPVGSPLSLECTVEGTSNPNLYWYRQAAGRGLQLLFYSVGIGQISSEVPQNLSASRPQDRQFILSSKKLLLSDSGFYLCAWSRDRGLNEQFFGPGTRLTVL.

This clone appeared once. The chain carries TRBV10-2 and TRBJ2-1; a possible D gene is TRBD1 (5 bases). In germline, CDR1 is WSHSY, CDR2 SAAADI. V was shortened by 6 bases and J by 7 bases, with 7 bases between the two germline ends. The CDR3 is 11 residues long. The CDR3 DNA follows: TGCGCCAGCAGACAGGATAATGAGCAGTTCTTC. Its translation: CASRQDNEQFF.

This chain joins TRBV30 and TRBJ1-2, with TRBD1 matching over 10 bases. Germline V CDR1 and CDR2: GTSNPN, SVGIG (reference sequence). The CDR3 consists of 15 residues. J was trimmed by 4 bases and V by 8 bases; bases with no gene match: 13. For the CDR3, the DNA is TGTGCCCCCCCGGGCCGGGACAGGGGTACCTATGGCTACACCTTC. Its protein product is CAPPGRDRGTYGYTF. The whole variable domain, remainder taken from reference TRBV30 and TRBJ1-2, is SQTIHQWPATLVQPVGSPLSLECTVEGTSNPNLYWYRQAAGRGLQLLFYSVGIGQISSEVPQNLSASRPQDRQFILSSKKLLLSDSGFYLCAPPGRDRGTYGYTFGSGTRLTVV.

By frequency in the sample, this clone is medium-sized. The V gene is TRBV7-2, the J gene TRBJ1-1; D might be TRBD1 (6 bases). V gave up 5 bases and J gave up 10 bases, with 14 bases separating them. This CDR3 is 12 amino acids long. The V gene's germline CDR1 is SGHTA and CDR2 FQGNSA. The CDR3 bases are TGTGCCAGCAGCAGACAGGCCCTACTAGCTTTCTTT. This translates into CASSRQALLAFF. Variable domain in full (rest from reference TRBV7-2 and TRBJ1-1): GAGVSQSPSNKVTEKGKDVELRCDPISGHTALYWYRQSLGQGLEFLIYFQGNSAPDKSGLPSDRFSAERTGGSVSTLTIQRTQQEDSAVYLCASSRQALLAFFGQGTRLTVV.

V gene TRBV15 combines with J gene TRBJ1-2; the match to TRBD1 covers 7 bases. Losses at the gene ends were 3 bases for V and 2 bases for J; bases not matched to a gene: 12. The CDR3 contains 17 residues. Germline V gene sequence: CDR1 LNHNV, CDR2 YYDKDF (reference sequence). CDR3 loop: CATSSELGQVRNYGYTF. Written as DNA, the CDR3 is TGTGCCACCAGCAGTGAACTCGGACAGGTCCGAAACTATGGCTACACCTTC. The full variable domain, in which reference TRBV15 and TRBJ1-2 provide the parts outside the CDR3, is DAMVIQNPRYQVTQFGKPVTLSCSQTLNHNVMYWYQQKSSQAPKLLFHYYDKDFNNEADTPDNFQSRRPNTSFCFLDIRSPGLGDTAMYLCATSSELGQVRNYGYTFGSGTRLTVV.